This TCR beta chain is from a study of Ad26.COV2.S vaccination and SARS-CoV-2 variants. Study information: The study gave Ad26.COV2.S intramuscularly, once or twice 56 days apart. Overall study findings and caveats: It was found that vaccine and placebo recipients had similar non-spike TCR breadth. Measures of TCR breadth and depth may have fallen short of total T cell responses.

The ends were cut back, 2 bases at V and 10 bases at J, with 9 bases in the middle. CDR1 and CDR2 (germline): SGHVS, FNYEAQ. This CDR3 comprises 11 residues. Of note for this clone: Its antigen is unidentified.

Treatment denoted: around 19 received Ad26.COV2.S at low or high dose, single or two shots; 5 received placebo; per-sample allocation not given. It was on day 63 after the first vaccine or placebo injection that samples were taken. It was an adult aged 18-55 years in Boston who was the donor. TCRdb's table, derived via immunoSEQ multiplex PCR, lists solely in-frame clones and lacks some. Among hundreds of thousands of clones listed, more than 70% were seen once. The chain combines TRBV7-6 with TRBJ2-7; possibly TRBD1 for D (5 bases). This receptor was identified in a person between 18 and 60 years old who received the Ad26.COV2.S COVID-19 vaccine or a placebo. The sample here was peripheral blood, taken in a trial of Ad26.COV2.S vaccine versus placebo. This CDR3 reads CASSLQGPQYF. CDR3 DNA: TGTGCCAGCAGCTTACAGGGTCCTCAGTACTTC.